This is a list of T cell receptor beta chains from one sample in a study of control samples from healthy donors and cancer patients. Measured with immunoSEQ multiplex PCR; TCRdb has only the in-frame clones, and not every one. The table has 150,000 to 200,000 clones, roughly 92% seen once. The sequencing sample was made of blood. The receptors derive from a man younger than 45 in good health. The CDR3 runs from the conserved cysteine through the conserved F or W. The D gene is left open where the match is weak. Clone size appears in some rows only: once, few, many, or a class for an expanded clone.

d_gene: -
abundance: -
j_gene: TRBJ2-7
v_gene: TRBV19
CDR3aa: CASSILSATGSYEQYF
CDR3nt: TGTGCCAGTAGTATACTGAGTGCGACGGGGTCCTACGAGCAGTACTTC

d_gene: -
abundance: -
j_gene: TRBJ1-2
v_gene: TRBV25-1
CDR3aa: CASSEYEGPYGYTF
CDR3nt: TGTGCCAGCAGTGAATACGAAGGTCCCTATGGCTACACCTTC

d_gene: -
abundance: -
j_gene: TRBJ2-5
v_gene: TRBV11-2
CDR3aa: CASSLAGRSQETQYF
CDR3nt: TGTGCCAGCAGCTTAGCAGGGAGGTCCCAAGAGACCCAGTACTTC

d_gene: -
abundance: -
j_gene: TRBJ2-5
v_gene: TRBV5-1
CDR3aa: CASSLGPAGAQETQYF
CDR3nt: TGCGCCAGCAGCTTGGGGCCGGCGGGGGCTCAAGAGACCCAGTACTTC

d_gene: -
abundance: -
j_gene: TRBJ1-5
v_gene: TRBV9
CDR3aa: CASSLGGSNQPQHF
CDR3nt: TGTGCCAGCAGCCTTGGGGGCAGCAATCAGCCCCAGCATTTT

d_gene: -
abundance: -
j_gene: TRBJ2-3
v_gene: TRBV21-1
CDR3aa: CASSIHRIGDTQYF
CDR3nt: TGTGCCAGCAGCATCCATCGCATCGGGGATACGCAGTATTTT

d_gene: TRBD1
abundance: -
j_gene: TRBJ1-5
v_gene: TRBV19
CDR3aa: CASKTGNNQPQHF
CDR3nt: TGTGCCAGTAAGACAGGGAACAATCAGCCCCAGCATTTT

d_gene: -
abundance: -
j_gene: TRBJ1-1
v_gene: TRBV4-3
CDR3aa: CASSQDGGMNTEAFF
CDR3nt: TGCGCCAGCAGCCAAGATGGGGGGATGAACACTGAAGCTTTCTTT

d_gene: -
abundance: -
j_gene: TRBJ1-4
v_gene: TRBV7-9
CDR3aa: CASRTGTNEKLFF
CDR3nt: TGTGCCAGTAGGACCGGGACTAATGAAAAACTGTTTTTT

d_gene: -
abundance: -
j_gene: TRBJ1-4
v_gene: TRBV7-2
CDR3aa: CASSRGQGKGEKLFF
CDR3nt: TGTGCCAGCAGCCGGGGGCAGGGGAAGGGAGAAAAACTGTTTTTT

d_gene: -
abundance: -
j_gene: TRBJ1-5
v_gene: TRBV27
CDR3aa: CASSLSYGTNQPQHF
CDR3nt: TGTGCCAGCAGTTTATCGTACGGGACCAATCAGCCCCAGCATTTT

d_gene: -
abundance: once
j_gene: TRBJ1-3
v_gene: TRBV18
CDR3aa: CASSPLQHLGNTIYF
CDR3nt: TGTGCCAGCTCACCACTCCAACACTTAGGAAACACCATATATTTT

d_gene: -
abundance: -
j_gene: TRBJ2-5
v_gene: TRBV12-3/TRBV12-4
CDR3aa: CASSLSGETQYF
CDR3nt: TGTGCCAGCAGTTTATCCGGAGAGACCCAGTACTTC

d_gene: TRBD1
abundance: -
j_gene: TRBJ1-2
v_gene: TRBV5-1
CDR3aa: CASSYQTGGVGYTF
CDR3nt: TGCGCCAGCAGTTACCAAACAGGGGGCGTTGGCTACACCTTC

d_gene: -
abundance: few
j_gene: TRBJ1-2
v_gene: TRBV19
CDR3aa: CASSRGINYGYTF
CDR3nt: TGTGCCAGTAGTAGAGGGATAAACTATGGCTACACCTTC

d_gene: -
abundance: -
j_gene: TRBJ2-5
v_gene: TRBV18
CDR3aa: CASSPGRVQETQYF
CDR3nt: TGTGCCAGCTCCCCCGGGCGGGTCCAAGAGACCCAGTACTTC

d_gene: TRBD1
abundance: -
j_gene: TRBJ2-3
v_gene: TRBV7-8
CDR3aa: CASRMDGDRDTDTQYF
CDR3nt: TGTGCCAGCAGGATGGACGGGGACAGGGACACAGATACGCAGTATTTT

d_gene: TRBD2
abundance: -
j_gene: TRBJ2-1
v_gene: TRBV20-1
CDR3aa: CSASPSGKIYNEQFF
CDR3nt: TGCAGTGCTAGTCCTAGCGGGAAGATCTACAATGAGCAGTTCTTC

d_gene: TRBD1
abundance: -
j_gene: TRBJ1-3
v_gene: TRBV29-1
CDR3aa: CSVDDRVSGNTIYF
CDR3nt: TGCAGCGTTGACGACAGGGTGTCTGGAAACACCATATATTTT

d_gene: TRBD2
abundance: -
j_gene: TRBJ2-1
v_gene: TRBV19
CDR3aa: CASTTGGIYNEQFF
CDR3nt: TGTGCCAGCACCACCGGGGGGATCTACAATGAGCAGTTCTTC

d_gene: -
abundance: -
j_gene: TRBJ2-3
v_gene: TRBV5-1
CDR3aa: CASSLPSSGLADTQYF
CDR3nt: TGCGCCAGCAGCCTGCCATCCAGCGGGTTGGCAGATACGCAGTATTTT

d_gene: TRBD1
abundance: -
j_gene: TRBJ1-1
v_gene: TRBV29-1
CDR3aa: CSVGTGGFGAEAFF
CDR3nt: TGCAGCGTCGGGACAGGGGGTTTCGGCGCTGAAGCTTTCTTT

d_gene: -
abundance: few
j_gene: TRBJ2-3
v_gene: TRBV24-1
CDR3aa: CATSAATNTDTQYF
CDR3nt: TGTGCCACCAGTGCAGCAACTAACACAGATACGCAGTATTTT